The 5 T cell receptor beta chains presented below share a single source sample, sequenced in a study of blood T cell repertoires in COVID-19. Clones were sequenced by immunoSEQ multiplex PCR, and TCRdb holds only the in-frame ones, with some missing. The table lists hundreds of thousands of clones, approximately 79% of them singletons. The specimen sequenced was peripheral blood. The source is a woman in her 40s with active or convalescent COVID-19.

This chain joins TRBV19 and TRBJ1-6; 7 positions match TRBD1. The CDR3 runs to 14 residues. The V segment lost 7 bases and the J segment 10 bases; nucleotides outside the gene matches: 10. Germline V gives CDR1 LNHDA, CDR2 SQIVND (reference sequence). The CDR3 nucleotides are TGTGCCAGTACCTCCGACAGGGCCAGGTCACCCCTCCACTTT. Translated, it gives CASTSDRARSPLHF.

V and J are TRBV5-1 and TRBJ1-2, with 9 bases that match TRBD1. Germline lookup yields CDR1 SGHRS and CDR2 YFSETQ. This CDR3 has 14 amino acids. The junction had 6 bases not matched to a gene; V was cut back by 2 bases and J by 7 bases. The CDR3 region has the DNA TGCGCCAGCAGCTTACAGGGGGCGCCCAGTGGCTACACCTTC. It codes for CASSLQGAPSGYTF.

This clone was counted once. The CDR3 DNA sequence: TGCGCCAGCAGCTTGGGAGGCGGGGGGGCCCAAGAGACCCAGTACTTC. Encoded protein: CASSLGGGGAQETQYF. The chain recombines TRBV5-1 with TRBJ2-5; the match to TRBD2 covers 9 bases. Losses at the gene ends were 0 bases for V and 1 base for J; bases not matched to a gene: 4. Germline V gene data show CDR1 as SGHRS and CDR2 as YFSETQ. The CDR3 sequence is 16 residues long.

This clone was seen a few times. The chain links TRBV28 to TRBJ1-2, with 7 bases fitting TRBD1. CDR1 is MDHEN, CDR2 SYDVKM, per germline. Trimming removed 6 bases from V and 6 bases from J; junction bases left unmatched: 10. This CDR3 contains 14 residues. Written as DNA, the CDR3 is TGTGCCAGCAGGGGGGGACAGTGGGTGGATGGCTACACCTTC. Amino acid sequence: CASRGGQWVDGYTF.

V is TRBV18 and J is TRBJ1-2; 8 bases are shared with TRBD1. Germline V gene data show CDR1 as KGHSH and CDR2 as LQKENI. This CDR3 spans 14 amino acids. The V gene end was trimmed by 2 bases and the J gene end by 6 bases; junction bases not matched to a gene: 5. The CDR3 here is CASSPAGGADGYTF. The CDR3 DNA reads TGTGCCAGCTCACCAGCAGGGGGCGCGGATGGCTACACCTTC.